This T cell receptor beta chain was recovered during a study of blood T cell repertoires in COVID-19 (dated by TCRdb to 2018 to 2021). Looking at the study overall: Samples from collaborators originated in the United States, Italy and Spain and spanned both the acute and convalescent phases of COVID-19. A freely available public database, intended as a resource for researchers studying the immune response to SARS-CoV-2, is where the repertoires were released. HLA class I and class II types, where available, came from metadata supplied by the sample provider rather than from assay-based typing. The samples were drawn from the first 160 participants of the ongoing ImmuneRACE study and from over a thousand subjects provided by 6 global collaborators. The prospective study material was composed of cDNA or gDNA derived from T cells, B-cell-depleted T cells, or PBMCs. Nearly every sample came with metadata listing a de-identified subject ID, COVID-19 status, age in years and sex. Deeply sampled blood TCRbeta repertoires from subjects exposed to, actively infected with, or recovered from COVID-19 were included in the dataset. Overall study outcomes, separate from this receptor: How much clinical and demographic metadata was included differed by source and by participant, and the metadata was provided uncurated.

CDR1 and CDR2 were assigned from the germline V gene (reference sequence) as SEHNR and FQNEAQ. Measured from the cysteine to the phenylalanine, the CDR3 is 11 residues long. The kept DNA is CDR3 alone, 33 bases in frame from the first base. V drops 5 bases and J drops 5 bases, leaving 5 bases in between. Details on this clone: The clone's antigen remains unknown. There are no base qualities to consult, and no much larger clone falls within one base.

Each collaborating institution followed its own protocols to collect whole blood in K2EDTA tubes. For TCRbeta analysis, collaborator samples were shipped as frozen whole blood, as isolated PBMCs, or as DNA extracted from either sample type. TCRbeta CDR3 regions were amplified from genomic DNA by means of the immunoSEQ Assay, a bias-controlled multiplex PCR. Per the authors' processing: The number of nucleated cells in each sample was estimated by amplification of reference gene primers within the assay. To quantify the absolute abundance of each unique TCRbeta CDR3 rearrangement, sequence reads were collapsed and filtered. For each sample, productive Simpson clonality was calculated as the square root of Simpson's diversity index over productive rearrangements. What TCRdb holds here is the immuneACCESS table cut down to in-frame rearrangements. Part of the clones is not present; checked against another copy, under half of the missing clones reflect an unresolved V gene, and the others are unexplained. V, J and clone size are those of that table, while D and trimming were read from the DNA. The sample table lists 75,000 to 85,000 clones, 80% to 90% of them with a count of one. The biggest ten clones account for 15% to 20% of the sample.

This sequence was found in a human donor in a cohort sampled during active COVID-19. Material: peripheral blood. Here the chain combines TRBV7-9 and TRBJ2-3; there is no confident call for the D gene. The CDR3 protein is CASSDIDTQYF. The bases read TGTGCCAGCAGCGACATAGATACGCAGTATTTT.